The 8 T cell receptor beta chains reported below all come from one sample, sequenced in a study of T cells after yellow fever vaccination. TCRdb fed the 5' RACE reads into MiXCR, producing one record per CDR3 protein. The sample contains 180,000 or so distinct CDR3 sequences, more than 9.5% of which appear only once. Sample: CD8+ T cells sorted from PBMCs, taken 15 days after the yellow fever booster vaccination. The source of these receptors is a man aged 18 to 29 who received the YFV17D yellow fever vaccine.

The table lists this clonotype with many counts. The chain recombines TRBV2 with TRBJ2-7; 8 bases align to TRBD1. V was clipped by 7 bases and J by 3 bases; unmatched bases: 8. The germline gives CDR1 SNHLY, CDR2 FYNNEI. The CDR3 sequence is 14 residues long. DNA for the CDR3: TGTGCCAGCACCTCCGGACAGGGAGTCTACGAGCAGTACGTC. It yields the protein CASTSGQGVYEQYV.

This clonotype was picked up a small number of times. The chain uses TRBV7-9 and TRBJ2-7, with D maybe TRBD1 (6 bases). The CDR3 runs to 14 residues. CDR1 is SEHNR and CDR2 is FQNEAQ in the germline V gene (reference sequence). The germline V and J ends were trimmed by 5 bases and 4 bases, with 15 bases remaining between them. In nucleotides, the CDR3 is TGTGCCAGCAGCCCCACAGGGCCCTCGTACGAGCAGTACTTC. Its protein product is CASSPTGPSYEQYF.

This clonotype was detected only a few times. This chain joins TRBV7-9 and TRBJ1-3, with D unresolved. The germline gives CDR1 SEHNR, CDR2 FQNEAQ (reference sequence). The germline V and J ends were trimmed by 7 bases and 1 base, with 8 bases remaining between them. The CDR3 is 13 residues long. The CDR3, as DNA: TGTGCCAGCATCCTCATGTCTGGAAACACCATATATTTT. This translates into CASILMSGNTIYF.

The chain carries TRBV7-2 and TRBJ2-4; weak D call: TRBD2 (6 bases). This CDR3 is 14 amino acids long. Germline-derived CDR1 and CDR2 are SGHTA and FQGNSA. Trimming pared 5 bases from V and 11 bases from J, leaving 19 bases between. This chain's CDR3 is CASSVPVGTPFQYF. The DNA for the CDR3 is TGTGCCAGCAGCGTACCCGTCGGGACTCCCTTTCAGTACTTC.

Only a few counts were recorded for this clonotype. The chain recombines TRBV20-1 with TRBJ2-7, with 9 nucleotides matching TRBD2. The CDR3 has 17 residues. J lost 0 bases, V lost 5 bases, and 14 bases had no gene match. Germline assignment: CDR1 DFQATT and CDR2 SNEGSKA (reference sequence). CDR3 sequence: CSARGGALDRGSYEQYF. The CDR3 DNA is TGCAGTGCTCGCGGGGGGGCCCTGGATCGGGGCTCCTACGAGCAGTACTTC.

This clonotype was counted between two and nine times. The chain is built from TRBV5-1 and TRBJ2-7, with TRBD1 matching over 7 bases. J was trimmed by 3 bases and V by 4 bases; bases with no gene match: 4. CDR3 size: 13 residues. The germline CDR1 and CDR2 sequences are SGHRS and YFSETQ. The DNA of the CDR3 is TGCGCCAGCAGCCCGTGGACAGGCTACGAGCAGTACGTC. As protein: CASSPWTGYEQYV.

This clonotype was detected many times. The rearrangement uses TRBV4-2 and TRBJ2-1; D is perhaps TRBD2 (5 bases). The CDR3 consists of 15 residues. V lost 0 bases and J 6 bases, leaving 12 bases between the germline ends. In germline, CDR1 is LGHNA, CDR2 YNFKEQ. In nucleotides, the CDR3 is TGTGCCAGCAGCCAAGATAATGGAGGCCCCAATGAGCAGTTCTTC. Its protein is CASSQDNGGPNEQFF.

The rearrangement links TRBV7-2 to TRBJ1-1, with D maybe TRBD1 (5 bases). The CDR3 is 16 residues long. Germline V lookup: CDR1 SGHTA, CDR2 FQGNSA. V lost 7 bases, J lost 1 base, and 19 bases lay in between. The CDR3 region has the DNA TGTGCCAGCAACCTGAGGTGGGGGAGGTCGAACACTGAAGCTTTCTTT. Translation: CASNLRWGRSNTEAFF.